The present T cell receptor (beta chain) was sequenced within a study of radiotherapy plus CTLA-4 blockade in lung cancer. The CDR3 consists of 14 residues. V was clipped by 5 bases and J by 10 bases; unmatched bases: 9. Germline CDR1 and CDR2: MNHEY and SVGAGI. Sequencing was performed with immunoSEQ multiplex PCR; in TCRdb, only in-frame clones are kept and a portion is missing. Of roughly 80,000 clones listed, around 78% are singletons. In its sample, this clone was seen a few times. The origin of this receptor is a human donor with non-small cell lung cancer who had a partial response to radiotherapy plus ipilimumab. Some clones in this sample may be carry-over from other donors' samples. Sequencing used peripheral blood, obtained from a patient treated with radiotherapy plus ipilimumab. The chain carries TRBV6-5 and TRBJ1-4; 8 nucleotides line up with TRBD1. The CDR3 loop reads CASSPGTGRLKLFF. The CDR3 DNA follows: TGTGCCAGCAGTCCCGGGACAGGCCGCCTAAAACTGTTTTTT.